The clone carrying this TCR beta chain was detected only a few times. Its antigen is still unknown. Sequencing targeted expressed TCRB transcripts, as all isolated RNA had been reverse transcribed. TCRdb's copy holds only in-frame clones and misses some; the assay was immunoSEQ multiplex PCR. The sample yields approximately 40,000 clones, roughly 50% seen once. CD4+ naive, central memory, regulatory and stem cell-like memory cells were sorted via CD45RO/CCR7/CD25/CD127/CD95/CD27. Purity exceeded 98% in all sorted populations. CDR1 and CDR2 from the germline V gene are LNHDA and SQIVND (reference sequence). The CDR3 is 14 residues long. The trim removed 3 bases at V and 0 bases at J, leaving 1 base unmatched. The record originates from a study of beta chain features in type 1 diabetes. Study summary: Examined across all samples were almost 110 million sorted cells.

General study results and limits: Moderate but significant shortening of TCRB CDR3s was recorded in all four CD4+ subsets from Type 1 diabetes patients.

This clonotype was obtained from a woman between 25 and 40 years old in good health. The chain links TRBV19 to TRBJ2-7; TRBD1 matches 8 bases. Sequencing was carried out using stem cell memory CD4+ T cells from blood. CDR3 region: CASSIRGPSYEQYF. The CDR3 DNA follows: TGTGCCAGTAGTATCAGGGGGCCCTCCTACGAGCAGTACTTC.